What follows is one T cell receptor beta chain and its context. These data come from a study of cytotoxic CD8 clonotypes in ibrutinib-treated CLL. Background on the study: A mean of about 250,000 productive templates and about 88,000 productive rearrangements was obtained per sample.

TCRdb's copy holds only in-frame clones and misses some; the assay was immunoSEQ multiplex PCR. This table has 120,000 to 150,000 clones, roughly 80% appearing once. This CDR3 is 17 amino acids long. Germline V gene sequence: CDR1 SGHRS, CDR2 YFSETQ. V was shortened by 3 bases and J by 3 bases, with 19 bases between the two germline ends. The V gene is TRBV5-1, the J gene TRBJ2-1; D might be TRBD1 or TRBD2, each matching 5 bases. This specimen was PBMCs, taken after 12 months of ibrutinib treatment. This clonotype was obtained from a human donor with chronic lymphocytic leukemia. CDR3 sequence reads: CASSWGRGLADYNEQFF. The DNA of the CDR3 is TGCGCCAGCAGCTGGGGGAGAGGACTGGCGGACTACAATGAGCAGTTCTTC.